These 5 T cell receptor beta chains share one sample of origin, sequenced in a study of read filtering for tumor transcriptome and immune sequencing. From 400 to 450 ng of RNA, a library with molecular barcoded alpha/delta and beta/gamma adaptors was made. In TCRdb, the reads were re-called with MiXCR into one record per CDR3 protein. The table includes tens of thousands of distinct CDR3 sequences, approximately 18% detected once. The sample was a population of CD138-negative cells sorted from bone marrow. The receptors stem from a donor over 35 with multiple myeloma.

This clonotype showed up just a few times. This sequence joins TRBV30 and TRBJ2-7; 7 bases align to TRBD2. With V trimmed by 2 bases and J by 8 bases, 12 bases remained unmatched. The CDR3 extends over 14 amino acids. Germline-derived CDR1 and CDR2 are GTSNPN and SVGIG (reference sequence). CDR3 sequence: CAWSYAAGEMKQYF. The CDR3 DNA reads TGTGCCTGGAGTTATGCGGCGGGAGAAATGAAGCAGTACTTC.

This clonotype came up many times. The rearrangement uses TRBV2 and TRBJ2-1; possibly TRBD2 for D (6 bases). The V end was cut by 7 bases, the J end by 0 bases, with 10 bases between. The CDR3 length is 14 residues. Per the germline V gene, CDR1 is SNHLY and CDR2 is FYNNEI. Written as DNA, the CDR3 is TGTGCCAGCAAATCCGGGAGCTCCTACAATGAGCAGTTCTTC. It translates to CASKSGSSYNEQFF. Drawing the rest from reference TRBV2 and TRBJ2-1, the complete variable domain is EPEVTQTPSHQVTQMGQEVILRCVPISNHLYFYWYRQILGQKVEFLVSFYNNEISEKSEIFDDQFSVERPDGSNFTLKIRSTKLEDSAMYFCASKSGSSYNEQFFGPGTRLTVL.

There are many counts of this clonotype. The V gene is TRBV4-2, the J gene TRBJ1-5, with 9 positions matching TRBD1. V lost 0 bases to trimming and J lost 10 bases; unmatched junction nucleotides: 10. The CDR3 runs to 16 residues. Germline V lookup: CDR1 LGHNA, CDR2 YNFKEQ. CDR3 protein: CASSQEGGTGGNPQHF. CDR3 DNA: TGTGCCAGCAGCCAAGAAGGTGGTACAGGGGGCAACCCCCAGCATTTT.

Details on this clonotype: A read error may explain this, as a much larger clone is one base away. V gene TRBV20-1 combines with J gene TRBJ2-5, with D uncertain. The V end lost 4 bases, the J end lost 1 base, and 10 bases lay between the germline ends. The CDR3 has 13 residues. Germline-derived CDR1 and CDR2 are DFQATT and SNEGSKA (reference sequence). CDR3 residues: CSAIYSLQETQYF. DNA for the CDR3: TGCAGTGCTATCTACTCCCTCCAAGAGACCCAGTACTTC.

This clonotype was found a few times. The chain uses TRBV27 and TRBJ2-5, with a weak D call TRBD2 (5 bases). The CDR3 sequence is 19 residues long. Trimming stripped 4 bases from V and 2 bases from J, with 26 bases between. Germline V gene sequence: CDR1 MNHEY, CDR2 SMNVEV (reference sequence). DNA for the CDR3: TGTGCCAGCAGTTCCGCCTCCTGGTCTTTAGGAGCGGTACAAGAGACCCAGTACTTC. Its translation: CASSSASWSLGAVQETQYF.